This TCR beta chain originates from a study of T cells in Graves' hyperthyroidism and ophthalmopathy. General study results and limits: Most thyroid clonotypes expanded above 0.001 appeared in blood too. Ophthalmopathy was predicted by the model a median of approximately 6 months ahead of onset.

Amplification of TCR beta CDR3 regions was performed using RNA transcripts as template. The TCR CDR3 first-round RT-PCR relied on the HTBI primer set. TCRdb recomputed calls from the multiplex PCR reads with MiXCR, one row per CDR3 protein. The sample yields approximately 560,000 distinct CDR3 sequences, about 45% seen once. Germline V lookup: CDR1 SNHLY, CDR2 FYNNEI. V was pared by 5 bases and J by 7 bases, with 10 bases of the junction left unmatched. The CDR3 runs 16 residues. Worth noting for this clonotype: Its antigen is not known.

The TCR was taken from a woman aged 18-35 years with Graves' hyperthyroidism. The rearrangement links TRBV2 to TRBJ1-6; 8 nucleotides agree with TRBD1. The sample comprised peripheral blood or thyroid tissue (not recorded which). CDR3 amino acids: CASSLYTGGGNSPLHF. The CDR3 nucleotides are TGTGCCAGCAGTTTGTACACAGGGGGAGGCAATTCACCCCTCCACTTT.